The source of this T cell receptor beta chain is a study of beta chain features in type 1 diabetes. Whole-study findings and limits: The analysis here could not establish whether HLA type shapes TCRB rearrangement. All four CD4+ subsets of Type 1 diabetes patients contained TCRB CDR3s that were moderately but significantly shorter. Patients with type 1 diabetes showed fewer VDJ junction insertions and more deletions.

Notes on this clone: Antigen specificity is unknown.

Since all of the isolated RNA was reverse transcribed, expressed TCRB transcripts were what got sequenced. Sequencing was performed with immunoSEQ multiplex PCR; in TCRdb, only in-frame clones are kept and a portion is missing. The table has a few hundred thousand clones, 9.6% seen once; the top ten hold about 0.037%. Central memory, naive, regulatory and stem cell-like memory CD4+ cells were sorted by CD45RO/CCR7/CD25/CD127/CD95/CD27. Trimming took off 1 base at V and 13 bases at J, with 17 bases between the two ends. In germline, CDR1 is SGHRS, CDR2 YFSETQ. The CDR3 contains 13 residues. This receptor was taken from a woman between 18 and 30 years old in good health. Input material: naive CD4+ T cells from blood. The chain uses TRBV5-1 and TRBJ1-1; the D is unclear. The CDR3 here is CASSLSVAVGGFF. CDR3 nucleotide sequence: TGCGCCAGCAGCTTGAGTGTTGCCGTCGGAGGTTTCTTT.